The T cell receptor (beta chain) described here comes from a study of blood T cell repertoires in COVID-19. At the level of the study: Collection of acute and convalescent COVID-19 samples took place in the United States, Italy and Spain. The analysed material was cDNA or gDNA that came from T cells, B-cell-depleted T cells, or PBMCs.

V lost 5 bases to trimming and J lost 0 bases; unmatched junction nucleotides: 10. The CDR3 is 20 amino acids. From germline, CDR1 is SGHVS and CDR2 FQNEAQ. How the authors handled the data: Estimated nucleated cell counts came from reference gene primer amplification. The protocol was immunoSEQ multiplex PCR, while the TCRdb copy is restricted to in-frame clones and leaves out a portion. V, J and clone size derive from that table, while D and trimming were established from the DNA sequence. This sample has 15,000 to 25,000 clones; 70% to 90% occur once, and the top ten carry around 32%. The receptor was isolated from a human donor with active COVID-19. The donor label of this sample is uncertain. Specimen: peripheral blood. The V and J genes are TRBV7-8 and TRBJ2-6, with 13 bases lining up with TRBD2. CDR3 amino acids: CASSLDGTSGMNSGANVLTF. The CDR3 DNA reads TGTGCCAGCAGCCTGGACGGGACTAGCGGGATGAACTCTGGGGCCAACGTCCTGACTTTC. Together with reference TRBV7-8 and TRBJ2-6, the CDR3 gives the full variable domain: GAGVSQSPRYKVAKRGQDVALRCDPISGHVSLFWYQQALGQGPEFLTYFQNEAQLDKSGLPSDRFFAERPEGSVSTLKIQRTQQEDSAVYLCASSLDGTSGMNSGANVLTFGAGSRLTVL.